Each of the 18 T cell receptor beta chains below was sequenced from the same sample in a study of post-analysis software for immune sequencing data. Unique molecular identifiers had been added to the TCR beta cDNA libraries. Each CDR3 protein is one row after TCRdb ran MiXCR on the PCR reads. Among about 160,000 distinct CDR3 sequences listed, roughly 34% were seen once. The starting material was blood, obtained after autologous hematopoietic stem cell transplantation. The receptor set was obtained from a girl between 5 and 17 years old with multiple sclerosis.

The J gene is TRBJ2-1, the V gene TRBV7-8; no reliable D call. Germline V gives CDR1 SGHVS, CDR2 FQNEAQ. V was pared by 5 bases and J by 3 bases, with 14 bases between. This CDR3 has 15 amino acids. This CDR3 is CASSVRSLDYNEQFF. The CDR3 DNA reads TGTGCCAGCAGCGTACGTAGCCTGGACTACAATGAGCAGTTCTTC. The whole variable domain, filled in from reference TRBV7-8 and TRBJ2-1, reads GAGVSQSPRYKVAKRGQDVALRCDPISGHVSLFWYQQALGQGPEFLTYFQNEAQLDKSGLPSDRFFAERPEGSVSTLKIQRTQQEDSAVYLCASSVRSLDYNEQFFGPGTRLTVL.

This clonotype was recorded a few times. The chain carries TRBV12-3 or TRBV12-4 and TRBJ2-1; TRBD2 matches 8 bases. V lost 0 bases, J lost 1 base, and 5 bases stayed unmatched. The CDR3 runs to 17 residues. This CDR3 reads CASSLALSGSSYNEQFF. Written as DNA, the CDR3 is TGTGCCAGCAGTTTAGCGCTCAGCGGGAGTTCCTACAATGAGCAGTTCTTC.

The chain has TRBV28 and TRBJ2-1; TRBD2 is a possible D gene (5 bases). The V end lost 2 bases, the J end lost 4 bases, and 18 bases lay between the germline ends. The CDR3 consists of 17 residues. Germline V gene lookup returns CDR1 MDHEN and CDR2 SYDVKM. The CDR3 protein is CASSLRRALASYNEQFF. The CDR3 DNA is TGTGCCAGCAGTTTACGACGGGCGTTAGCGTCTTACAATGAGCAGTTCTTC. Drawing the rest from reference TRBV28 and TRBJ2-1, the complete variable domain is DVKVTQSSRYLVKRTGEKVFLECVQDMDHENMFWYRQDPGLGLRLIYFSYDVKMKEKGDIPEGYSVSREKKERFSLILESASTNQTSMYLCASSLRRALASYNEQFFGPGTRLTVL.

This chain joins TRBV20-1 and TRBJ2-5; 11 bases line up with TRBD2. After removal of 0 bases from V and 2 bases from J, the junction contained 8 bases not matched to a gene. CDR1 DFQATT and CDR2 SNEGSKA come from the germline V gene (reference sequence). This CDR3 contains 17 residues. Here the CDR3 DNA reads TGCAGTGCTAGAGATCCCCTGACTAGCGGGGTACAAGAGACCCAGTACTTC. This gives the protein CSARDPLTSGVQETQYF.

The chain combines TRBV18 with TRBJ2-4; tentatively, D is TRBD2 (5 bases). The CDR3 loop spans 16 amino acids. Germline values: CDR1 KGHSH, CDR2 LQKENI. Trimming shortened V by 1 base and J by 3 bases, and 13 bases separated the two germline ends. In nucleotides, the CDR3 is TGTGCCAGCTCACCACTCCCCGGACTGGTCAAAAACATTCAGTACTTC. This translates into CASSPLPGLVKNIQYF.

Worth noting for this clonotype: This may be a read error, as it is one base from a much larger clone. The rearrangement links TRBV7-9 to TRBJ2-3, with no clear D. Germline assignment: CDR1 SEHNR and CDR2 FQNEAQ (reference sequence). The CDR3 has 16 amino acids. In DNA, the CDR3 is TGTGCCAGCCGTGTTTGGGCACCAACATACACAGATACGCGGTATTTT. It encodes CASRVWAPTYTDTRYF.

The chain recombines TRBV5-1 with TRBJ1-1; D might be TRBD1 (5 bases). Per the germline V gene, CDR1 is SGHRS and CDR2 is YFSETQ. The CDR3 loop spans 16 amino acids. V lost 3 bases to trimming and J lost 1 base, with 16 bases between them. The CDR3 is CASSSLPGPQNTEAFF. In DNA, the CDR3 is TGCGCCAGCAGCTCCTTACCGGGACCCCAGAACACTGAAGCTTTCTTT.

There are a few counts of this clonotype. The genes are TRBV12-3 or TRBV12-4 and TRBJ1-4, with D possibly matching TRBD1 (5 bases). This CDR3 is built from 11 residues. Trimming pared 5 bases from V and 7 bases from J, leaving 5 bases between. The CDR3 DNA follows: TGTGCCAGCAGTCAGGGTGAAAAACTGTTTTTT. It yields the protein CASSQGEKLFF.

This rearrangement joins TRBV5-1 to TRBJ2-3; D gene ambiguous. From germline, CDR1 is SGHRS and CDR2 YFSETQ. Trimming shortened V by 0 bases and J by 2 bases, and 10 bases separated the two germline ends. The CDR3 length is 15 residues. The CDR3 DNA follows: TGCGCCAGCAGCTTGGGTACGGCCCACACAGATACGCAGTATTTT. This codes for CASSLGTAHTDTQYF.

The chain uses TRBV7-3 and TRBJ2-5; D is perhaps TRBD2 (6 bases). The J call is in doubt because the DNA end fits TRBJ2-1 better. The CDR3 is 13 residues long. Germline V gene lookup returns CDR1 SGHTA and CDR2 FQGTGA. The CDR3 region has the DNA TGTGCCAGCAGCCCCTCCGGGGGAGAGACCCAGTTCTTC. Translation: CASSPSGGETQFF.

This chain connects TRBV28 to TRBJ1-4, with TRBD1 identical over 7 bases. V lost 6 bases to trimming and J lost 5 bases; unmatched junction nucleotides: 15. The CDR3 has 17 amino acids. The germline gives CDR1 MDHEN, CDR2 SYDVKM. In DNA, the CDR3 is TGTGCCAGCAGCCGGGCAGGGGGGTACAATGCGAATGAAAAACTGTTTTTT. It is translated as CASSRAGGYNANEKLFF.

The V call is TRBV5-6, the J call TRBJ2-5; D gene uncertain. The germline V and J ends were trimmed by 0 bases and 0 bases, with 9 bases remaining between them. The germline V gene has CDR1 SGHDT and CDR2 YYEEEE. This CDR3 spans 15 amino acids. CDR3 in DNA: TGTGCCAGCAGCTTGGCCAAGGACGACCAAGAGACCCAGTACTTC. Translating gives CASSLAKDDQETQYF.

The V and J genes are TRBV12-3 or TRBV12-4 and TRBJ2-3; no clear D. This CDR3 spans 12 amino acids. V gave up 8 bases and J gave up 4 bases, with 10 bases separating them. CDR3 region: CASSRPPDTQYF. The CDR3 region has the DNA TGTGCCAGCTCGAGGCCCCCAGATACGCAGTATTTT.

This clonotype was seen only a few times. The chain links TRBV4-3 to TRBJ2-5, with 13 bases lining up with TRBD2. Germline V gives CDR1 LGHNA, CDR2 YSLEER. V dropped 3 bases and J dropped 0; count of bases not matched to a gene: 1. The CDR3 is made up of 16 amino acids. The CDR3 sequence is CASSHGLAGDQETQYF. The CDR3 DNA reads as TGCGCCAGCAGCCACGGACTAGCGGGAGACCAAGAGACCCAGTACTTC.

This sequence joins TRBV5-1 and TRBJ2-7; D is uncertain. The CDR3 is 15 residues long. Trimming cost V 0 bases and J 2 bases, with 12 bases left between them. Germline assignment: CDR1 SGHRS and CDR2 YFSETQ. The CDR3 DNA is TGCGCCAGCAGCTTGGGCTTCGACGGCGCCTACGAGCAGTACTTC. Protein: CASSLGFDGAYEQYF.

The chain combines TRBV20-1 with TRBJ2-7; 14 bases fit TRBD2. This CDR3 spans 15 amino acids. Germline CDR1 DFQATT, CDR2 SNEGSKA (reference sequence). The V segment lost 6 bases and the J segment 3 bases; nucleotides outside the gene matches: 7. CDR3 bases: TGCAGTGCCATACCGGGACTAGCGGGAGACTACGAGCAGTACTTC. Its translation is CSAIPGLAGDYEQYF.

In its sample, this clonotype was seen a few times. The chain combines TRBV7-9 with TRBJ2-5; unclear D gene. The CDR3 consists of 15 residues. Between the trimmed V and J ends, which lost 5 bases and 2 bases, there was a span of 15 bases. Germline CDR1 SEHNR, CDR2 FQNEAQ (reference sequence). CDR3 coding DNA: TGTGCCAGCAGCCTCCAAAGTGTCCCACAAGAGACCCAGTACTTC. This sequence encodes CASSLQSVPQETQYF.

V usage is TRBV6-1 and J usage is TRBJ1-1; D possibly corresponds to TRBD1 (6 bases). The V end lost 5 bases, the J end lost 4 bases, and 14 bases lay between the germline ends. The CDR3 totals 14 residues. Germline lookup yields CDR1 MNHNS and CDR2 SASEGT. The CDR3 protein is CASSPTGLGTEAFF. The CDR3 DNA sequence: TGTGCCAGCAGTCCGACAGGATTGGGCACTGAAGCTTTCTTT.